This T cell receptor (beta chain) was captured by sequencing in a study of T cells after yellow fever vaccination. Study in general: Preparation of fractions with low cell numbers was performed using SMART-Seq v4 Ultra Low Input. Study observations and caveats: When the response was secondary, it was weaker but reached its peak faster, day 5 versus 15.

V was clipped by 1 base and J by 5 bases, with 13 bases between them. The V gene's germline CDR1 is KGHDR and CDR2 SFDVKD. The CDR3 length is 16 residues. This clonotype was picked up a small number of times. Its specificity is unknown. One entry per CDR3 protein results from TCRdb running MiXCR on the 5' RACE reads. The sample holds 500,000 to 650,000 distinct CDR3 sequences, 10% to 15% seen once. This clonotype was obtained from a young man who received the YFV17D yellow fever vaccine. The material was PBMCs, obtained on the day of the yellow fever booster vaccination. This chain links TRBV24-1 with TRBJ2-2; D call uncertain. The CDR3 loop reads CATSDFYGPRTGELFF. The DNA of the CDR3 is TGTGCCACCAGTGATTTCTACGGGCCGCGGACCGGGGAGCTGTTTTTT.